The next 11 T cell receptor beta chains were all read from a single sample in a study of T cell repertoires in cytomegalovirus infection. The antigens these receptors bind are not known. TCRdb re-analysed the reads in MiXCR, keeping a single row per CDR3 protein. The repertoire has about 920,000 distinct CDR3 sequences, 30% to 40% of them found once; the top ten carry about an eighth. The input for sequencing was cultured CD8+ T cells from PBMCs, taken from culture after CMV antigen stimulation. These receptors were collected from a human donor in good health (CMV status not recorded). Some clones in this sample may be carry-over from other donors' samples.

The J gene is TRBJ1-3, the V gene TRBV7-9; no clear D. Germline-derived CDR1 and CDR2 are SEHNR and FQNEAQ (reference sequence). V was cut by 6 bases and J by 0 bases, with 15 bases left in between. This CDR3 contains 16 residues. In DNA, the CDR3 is TGTGCCAGCAGTTTAAATCCCCCCGACTCTGGAAACACCATATATTTT. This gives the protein CASSLNPPDSGNTIYF.

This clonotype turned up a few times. In DNA form, the CDR3 reads TGTGCCAGCAGTCCCCCGGGAACGGCCAATGAGCAGTTCTTC. It translates to CASSPPGTANEQFF. The J gene is TRBJ2-1, the V gene TRBV6-2 or TRBV6-3, with D possibly being TRBD2 (5 bases). The germline CDR1 and CDR2 sequences are MNHEY and SVGEGT. The CDR3 contains 14 residues. Trimming took off 5 bases at V and 6 bases at J, with 14 bases between the two ends.

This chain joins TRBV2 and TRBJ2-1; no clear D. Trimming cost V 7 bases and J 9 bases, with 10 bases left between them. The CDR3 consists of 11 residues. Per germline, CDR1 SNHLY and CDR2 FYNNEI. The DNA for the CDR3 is TGTGCCAGCATGGGCGCAGGTGAGCAGTTCTTC. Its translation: CASMGAGEQFF.

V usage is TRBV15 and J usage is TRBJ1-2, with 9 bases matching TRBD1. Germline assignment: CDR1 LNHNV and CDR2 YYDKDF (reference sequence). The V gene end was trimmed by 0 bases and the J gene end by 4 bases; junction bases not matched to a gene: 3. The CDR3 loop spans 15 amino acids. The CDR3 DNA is TGTGCCACCAGCAGAGAAGGACAGGGGCGCTATGGCTACACCTTC. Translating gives CATSREGQGRYGYTF.

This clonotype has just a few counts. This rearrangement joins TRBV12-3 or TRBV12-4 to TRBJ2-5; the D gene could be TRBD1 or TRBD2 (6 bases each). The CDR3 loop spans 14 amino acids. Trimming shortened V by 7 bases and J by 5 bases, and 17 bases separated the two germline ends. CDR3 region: CASTLTGAVETQYF. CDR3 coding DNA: TGTGCCAGCACCTTAACGGGGGCCGTCGAGACCCAGTACTTC.

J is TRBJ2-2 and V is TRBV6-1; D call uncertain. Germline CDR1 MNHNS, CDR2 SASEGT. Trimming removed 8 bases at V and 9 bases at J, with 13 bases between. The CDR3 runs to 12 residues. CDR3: CASVRSSRELFF. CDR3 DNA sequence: TGTGCCAGCGTAAGGAGCTCCAGGGAGCTGTTTTTT.

The CDR3 loop reads CATKGRGAFYNEQFF. The CDR3 DNA reads as TGTGCCACCAAAGGGCGGGGGGCCTTCTACAATGAGCAGTTCTTC. The chain has TRBV6-5 and TRBJ2-1; TRBD2 matches 8 bases. With 10 bases clipped from V and 3 bases from J, the junction kept 11 bases outside the gene matches. The CDR3 sequence is 15 residues long. Germline lookup yields CDR1 MNHEY and CDR2 SVGAGI.

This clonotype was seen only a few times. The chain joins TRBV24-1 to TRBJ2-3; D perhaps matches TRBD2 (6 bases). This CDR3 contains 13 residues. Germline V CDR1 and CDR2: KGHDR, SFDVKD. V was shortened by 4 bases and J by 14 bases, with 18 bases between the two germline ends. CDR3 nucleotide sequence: TGTGCCACCAGTGACGAACGGGGGTCTGGCAGGTATTTT. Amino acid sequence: CATSDERGSGRYF.

The CDR3 protein is CASSCVQHDGYTF. CDR3 coding DNA: TGTGCCAGCAGTTGCGTGCAGCATGATGGCTACACCTTC. The gene calls are TRBV6-5 and TRBJ1-2; D is undetermined. Trimming left V 4 bases short and J 6 bases short, with 12 bases between. This CDR3 contains 13 residues. CDR1 is MNHEY, CDR2 SVGAGI, per germline.

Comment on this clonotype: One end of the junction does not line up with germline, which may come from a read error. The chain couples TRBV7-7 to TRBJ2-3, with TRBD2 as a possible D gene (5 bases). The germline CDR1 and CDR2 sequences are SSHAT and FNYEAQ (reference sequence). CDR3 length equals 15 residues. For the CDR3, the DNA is TGTGCTAGCAGTTTACGAGGGAGAAGCTCCGATACGCAGTATTTT. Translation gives CASSLRGRSSDTQYF.

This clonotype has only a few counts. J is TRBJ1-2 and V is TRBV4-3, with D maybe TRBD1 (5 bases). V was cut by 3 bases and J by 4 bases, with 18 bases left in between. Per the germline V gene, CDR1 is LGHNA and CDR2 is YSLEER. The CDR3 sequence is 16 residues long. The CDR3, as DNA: TGCGCCAGCAGCCAGTTACCCCCAGGGATCCGCTATGGCTACACCTTC. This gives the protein CASSQLPPGIRYGYTF.